The source of this T cell receptor (beta chain) is a study of T cells in Graves' hyperthyroidism and ophthalmopathy. Many counts were recorded for this clonotype. There were TCR beta CDR3 regions amplified from RNA transcripts. With the HTBI primer set, the TCR CDR3 went through a first round of RT-PCR. One entry per CDR3 protein, called by TCRdb with MiXCR from the multiplex PCR reads. Among a few hundred thousand distinct CDR3 sequences, less than 25% were seen once, and the ten largest hold roughly 29%. V was clipped by 3 bases and J by 5 bases; unmatched bases: 3. Per the germline V gene, CDR1 is LNHDA and CDR2 is SQIVND (reference sequence). There are 15 residues in the CDR3.

The clonotype comes from a man between 18 and 35 years old with Graves' hyperthyroidism. The source material was blood. The chain is built from TRBV19 and TRBJ2-2; 10 nucleotides line up with TRBD1. Here the CDR3 DNA reads TGTGCCAGTAGTATGGGGACAGGGGTGACCGGGGAGCTGTTTTTT. The encoded protein is CASSMGTGVTGELFF.